This TCR beta chain was recovered during a study of T-cell reconstitution after alpha-beta-depleted transplantation in children. Molecular barcoding with unique molecular identifiers was used for the TCRbeta library. In TCRdb, the PCR reads were re-called with MiXCR into one record per CDR3 protein. The table lists about 980,000 distinct CDR3 sequences, roughly 29% of them singletons, with 28% in the top ten. This CDR3 is 13 amino acids long. V was trimmed by 6 bases and J by 2 bases, leaving 5 bases between them. The clonotype was recovered from a boy younger than two who had a stem cell transplant for SCID, so the T cells may come from the graft donor. This chain joins TRBV12-3 or TRBV12-4 and TRBJ2-6; D call uncertain. The starting material was PBMCs, mostly from graft donor cells, obtained 360 days after TCRalphabeta/CD19-depleted stem cell transplant. The CDR3: CASSSAGANVLTF. In nucleotides, the CDR3 is TGTGCCAGCAGCTCCGCTGGGGCCAACGTCCTGACTTTC.